This T cell receptor beta chain was captured by sequencing in a study of T cell clonotyping in hematopoietic cell transplantation. Study-wide context: Recipient samples before transplant were obtained post-cytoreduction.

With respect to this clone: The target antigen is unknown.

Study-wide results and limits: Graft donor and pretransplant recipient Inverse Simpson Index values predicted broader posttransplant TCR diversity. After transplant, recipient diversity fell while pathologically expanded clonotypes grew through day 180.

As for time point: recipient sample about 28 days before transplant, after cytoreduction. Recipients were bled about 28 days pretransplant and at posttransplant days 30, 100, 180. TCRdb's copy holds only in-frame clones and misses some; the assay was immunoSEQ multiplex PCR. The sample includes around 7,000 clones, around 90% of them seen just once. V shed 0 bases and J shed 8 bases, with 11 bases lying between them. Germline V lookup: CDR1 MGHRA, CDR2 YSYEKL. The CDR3 is 14 amino acids. This clonotype was obtained from a man aged 25 to 40 with acute myeloid leukemia. Some clones in this sample may be carry-over from other donors' samples. The specimen comprised peripheral blood mononuclear cells, sampled before stem cell transplant. The rearrangement links TRBV4-1 to TRBJ2-1, with D maybe TRBD2 (6 bases). CDR3: CASSQEGRDHEQFF. CDR3 nucleotides: TGCGCCAGCAGCCAAGAGGGGCGGGACCATGAGCAGTTCTTC.